This T cell receptor (beta chain) came from a study of T cell responses to AZD1222 COVID-19 vaccine. This clone was seen just once. Its antigen is unknown. The table came from immunoSEQ multiplex PCR; TCRdb's copy has only in-frame clones and leaves some out. This sample has around 140,000 clones, with roughly nine tenths found just once. The study, taken as a whole, reports: Nearly half of the spike-specific TCRs reportedly recognize variant regions that carry no mutations.

V trimming: 4 bases; J trimming: 6 bases; junction bases outside the gene matches: 12. The CDR3 length is 16 residues. The V gene's germline CDR1 is SGHNT and CDR2 YYREEE (reference sequence). The sample here was peripheral blood, taken 28 days after the second AZD1222 dose. The TCR sequence derives from an adult who received the AZD1222 COVID-19 vaccine. The V call is TRBV5-4, the J call TRBJ2-1, with 8 bases lining up with TRBD2. The CDR3 spells CASSQPSGGARNEQFF. DNA of the CDR3: TGTGCCAGCAGCCAACCGTCCGGGGGGGCCCGCAATGAGCAGTTCTTC.